This TCR beta chain was profiled in a study of T-cell reconstitution after alpha-beta-depleted transplantation in children. Regarding the study as a whole: Newly produced T cells mostly provided counts and TCRbeta diversity after one year, as hyperexpanded clones declined. The origin of alpha-beta T cells about two months after transplant was reportedly several hundred expanded graft clones.

Remarks on this clonotype: Its antigen is unidentified.

Unique molecular identifiers were incorporated during preparation of the TCRbeta library. TCRdb reprocessed the PCR reads via MiXCR and lists one record per CDR3 protein. The sample shows 45,000 to 60,000 distinct CDR3 sequences, roughly half of them seen only once. CDR3 length: 14 residues. V dropped 3 bases and J dropped 2 bases, with 11 bases sitting between them. Germline CDR1 is DFQATT and CDR2 is SNEGSKA (reference sequence). The receptor comes from a boy younger than two with SCID, due to receive a stem cell transplant. The genes are TRBV20-1 and TRBJ2-1; D is perhaps TRBD1 (5 bases). Sample: peripheral blood, taken before TCRalphabeta/CD19-depleted stem cell transplant. This CDR3 is CSASPQGTYNEQFF. The DNA of the CDR3 is TGCAGTGCTAGTCCGCAGGGCACCTACAATGAGCAGTTCTTC.